This T cell receptor beta chain is from a study of cytomegalovirus exposure and HLA in healthy donors. Among the 90 to 150 subjects of the validation cohort, separate from the roughly 600-subject first cohort, were the donors. Germline assignment: CDR1 MNHNS and CDR2 SASEGT. This CDR3 has 17 amino acids. With 1 base removed from V and 3 bases from J, the gap between germline ends came to 18 bases. Repertoires were generated with immunoSEQ multiplex PCR, while TCRdb's copy carries only in-frame clones and drops some. The sample includes 150,000 or so clones, approximately 84% of them seen just once. This clonotype originated in a man aged 25 to 40 in good health and CMV-seropositive. Sequenced input: PBMCs. The V call is TRBV6-1, the J call TRBJ1-1; TRBD1 might be the D (6 bases). The CDR3 sequence is CASSEDDQTSGDTEAFF. The CDR3 DNA reads TGTGCCAGCAGTGAAGATGATCAGACATCAGGGGACACTGAAGCTTTCTTT.